A selection of T cell receptor beta chains follows, all from one sample in a study of T-cell reconstitution after alpha-beta-depleted transplantation in children. Using its own MiXCR run on the PCR reads, TCRdb lists one record per CDR3 protein. There are around 100,000 distinct CDR3 sequences in the sample; 10% occur only once, and under 40% lies in the top ten. The sample here was PBMCs, taken before TCRalphabeta/CD19-depleted stem cell transplant. These receptors were obtained from a boy aged 2 to 10 with acute lymphoblastic leukemia, due to receive a stem cell transplant. The CDR3 runs from the conserved cysteine through the conserved F or W. The D gene is left open where the match is weak. A clone size is listed for some rows: how often the clone was seen (once, few, many), or a class if it is expanded.

abundance	v_gene	d_gene	j_gene	CDR3aa	CDR3nt
-	TRBV7-2	-	TRBJ1-6	CASSHLSGTLNSPLHF	TGTGCCAGCAGCCATCTATCCGGCACGTTAAATTCACCCCTCCACTTT
few	TRBV7-8	-	TRBJ2-2	CASSPSRGDTGELFF	TGTGCCAGCAGCCCGTCTAGAGGGGACACCGGGGAGCTGTTTTTT
many	TRBV7-2	-	TRBJ2-7	CASSLVAGYEQYF	TGTGCCAGCAGCTTAGTAGCTGGCTACGAGCAGTACTTC
many	TRBV7-2	TRBD2	TRBJ2-7	CASSERLAGGRYEQYF	TGTGCCAGCAGCGAACGACTAGCGGGAGGCAGGTACGAGCAGTACTTC
many	TRBV5-6	TRBD1	TRBJ2-1	CASSQPFDRGRHNEQFF	TGTGCCAGCAGCCAGCCCTTTGACAGGGGGCGCCACAATGAGCAGTTCTTC
-	TRBV7-2	-	TRBJ2-1	CASSLANYNEQFF	TGTGCCAGCAGCTTAGCTAACTACAATGAGCAGTTCTTC
few	TRBV28	TRBD1	TRBJ2-7	CASSLSRRGQDEQYF	TGTGCCAGCAGTTTATCCCGCAGGGGGCAGGACGAGCAGTACTTC
many	TRBV12-3/TRBV12-4	-	TRBJ2-1	CASSFREVSNEQFF	TGTGCCAGCAGTTTTAGAGAGGTGTCCAATGAGCAGTTCTTC
many	TRBV5-1	TRBD1	TRBJ1-1	CASSLTGQGATTEAFF	TGCGCCAGCAGCTTGACCGGACAGGGGGCTACCACTGAAGCTTTCTTT
few	TRBV6-1	TRBD1	TRBJ1-5	CASSVRRDRYSNQPQHF	TGTGCCAGCAGTGTTCGCCGGGACAGATATAGCAATCAGCCCCAGCATTTT
few	TRBV13	TRBD1	TRBJ2-5	CASSLEDRGQLHF	TGTGCCAGCAGCTTAGAGGATCGGGGACAGCTCCACTTC
-	TRBV7-9	-	TRBJ2-7	CASSLDDGPLTSYEQYF	TGTGCCAGCAGCTTAGATGACGGACCCTTGACCTCCTACGAGCAGTACTTC
few	TRBV12-3/TRBV12-4	-	TRBJ2-3	CASSLQDKSTDTQYF	TGTGCCAGCAGTTTACAGGACAAAAGCACAGATACGCAGTATTTT
-	TRBV12-3/TRBV12-4	-	TRBJ1-1	CASRHGQIEAFF	TGTGCCAGCAGACATGGACAGATTGAAGCTTTCTTT
few	TRBV20-1	-	TRBJ2-4	CSARKEIGKNIQYF	TGCAGTGCTAGAAAAGAAATCGGCAAAAACATTCAGTACTTC
many	TRBV14	TRBD2	TRBJ2-5	CASSLGLAGGNPQETQYF	TGTGCCAGCAGCCTCGGACTAGCGGGAGGCAATCCCCAAGAGACCCAGTACTTC
few	TRBV5-8	-	TRBJ2-2	CASSFSAAGTGELFF	TGTGCCAGCAGCTTTAGTGCGGCAGGCACCGGGGAGCTGTTTTTT
many	TRBV6-5	-	TRBJ2-7	CASSYSRVSSYEQYF	TGTGCCAGCAGTTACTCAAGGGTCAGCTCCTACGAGCAGTACTTC
-	TRBV25-1	-	TRBJ2-5	CASSDRQGGTQYF	TGTGCCAGCAGTGATCGCCAGGGAGGGACCCAGTACTTC
few	TRBV7-2	-	TRBJ2-1	CASTQGGAQAQFF	TGTGCCAGCACCCAGGGGGGGGCGCAAGCGCAGTTCTTC